This is a list of T cell receptor beta chains from one sample in a study of blood T cell repertoires in COVID-19. The repertoire was sequenced with immunoSEQ multiplex PCR; TCRdb's copy has only in-frame clones and lacks some. The repertoire holds some 260,000 clones, approximately 85% seen once, with roughly 0.8% in the top ten. The source material was peripheral blood. The source is a woman in her twenties or thirties with acute or convalescent COVID-19. Each CDR3 is given with its conserved first and last residue. The D gene is left open where the match is weak. Rows give clone size only sometimes, using once, few, many, or a class for an expanded clone.

d_call: TRBD1
cdr3_length: 13
v_call: TRBV24-1
clone_size: once
j_call: TRBJ1-1
cdr3_nt: TGTGCCACCCGGGGGACAGGTTCGACTGAAGCTTTCTTT
cdr3_aa: CATRGTGSTEAFF

d_call: -
cdr3_length: 15
v_call: TRBV15
clone_size: -
j_call: TRBJ1-4
cdr3_nt: TGTGCCACCAGCAGATCACAGCCAACTAATGAAAAACTGTTTTTT
cdr3_aa: CATSRSQPTNEKLFF

d_call: -
cdr3_length: 13
v_call: TRBV6-5
clone_size: -
j_call: TRBJ1-1
cdr3_nt: TGTGCCAGCAGTCTCGTGGGTCCGGGGAAAGCTTTCTTT
cdr3_aa: CASSLVGPGKAFF

d_call: TRBD2
cdr3_length: 15
v_call: TRBV6-5
clone_size: -
j_call: TRBJ2-5
cdr3_nt: TGTGCCAGCACTCGACTAGCGGGAGTTGGAGAGACCCAGTACTTC
cdr3_aa: CASTRLAGVGETQYF

d_call: TRBD2
cdr3_length: 15
v_call: TRBV2
clone_size: -
j_call: TRBJ2-1
cdr3_nt: TGTGCCAGCAGCATTAGCGGGAGGGCCGGTAATGAGCAGTTCTTC
cdr3_aa: CASSISGRAGNEQFF

d_call: TRBD1
cdr3_length: 14
v_call: TRBV19
clone_size: once
j_call: TRBJ1-2
cdr3_nt: TGTGCCAGTAGTGCCCGGACAGGGGTCGTTGGCTACACCTTC
cdr3_aa: CASSARTGVVGYTF

d_call: -
cdr3_length: 14
v_call: TRBV6-5
clone_size: -
j_call: TRBJ2-2
cdr3_nt: TGTGCCAGCAAGACAGGTTTAAACACCGGGGAGCTGTTTTTT
cdr3_aa: CASKTGLNTGELFF

d_call: -
cdr3_length: 12
v_call: TRBV12-3/TRBV12-4
clone_size: -
j_call: TRBJ2-5
cdr3_nt: TGTGCCAGCAGCGAGATCGGAGAGACCCAGTACTTC
cdr3_aa: CASSEIGETQYF

d_call: -
cdr3_length: 15
v_call: TRBV6-6
clone_size: -
j_call: TRBJ2-1
cdr3_nt: TGTGCCAGCAGTTACTACGGGAGCTCCTACAATGAGCAGTTCTTC
cdr3_aa: CASSYYGSSYNEQFF

d_call: TRBD2
cdr3_length: 12
v_call: TRBV6-5
clone_size: -
j_call: TRBJ2-7
cdr3_nt: TGTGCCAGCAGTTACGGGGGGGTCGAGCAGTACTTC
cdr3_aa: CASSYGGVEQYF

d_call: TRBD2
cdr3_length: 18
v_call: TRBV20-1
clone_size: -
j_call: TRBJ2-7
cdr3_nt: TGCAGTGCTAGTGAGTTCTGGCGGGAGGGCGGTGGCTCCTACGAGCAGTACTTC
cdr3_aa: CSASEFWREGGGSYEQYF

d_call: -
cdr3_length: 12
v_call: TRBV20-1
clone_size: -
j_call: TRBJ1-4
cdr3_nt: TGCAGTGCTAGTGTAAGGAGTGAAAAACTGTTTTTT
cdr3_aa: CSASVRSEKLFF

d_call: TRBD2
cdr3_length: 13
v_call: TRBV5-1
clone_size: -
j_call: TRBJ2-7
cdr3_nt: TGCGCCAGCAGCACCGGGGGGGCCTACGAGCAGTACTTC
cdr3_aa: CASSTGGAYEQYF

d_call: -
cdr3_length: 15
v_call: TRBV6-5
clone_size: -
j_call: TRBJ1-3
cdr3_nt: TGTGCCAGCAGTAGGAGGGAATCGGCTGGAAACACCATATATTTT
cdr3_aa: CASSRRESAGNTIYF

d_call: -
cdr3_length: 14
v_call: TRBV6-2/TRBV6-3
clone_size: -
j_call: TRBJ2-2
cdr3_nt: TGTGCCAGCAGCAACCGGGACTTCACCGGGGAGCTGTTTTTT
cdr3_aa: CASSNRDFTGELFF

d_call: -
cdr3_length: 12
v_call: TRBV5-6
clone_size: once
j_call: TRBJ1-1
cdr3_nt: TGTGCCAGCAGCTTGACAGGGCCTGAAGCTTTCTTT
cdr3_aa: CASSLTGPEAFF

d_call: -
cdr3_length: 14
v_call: TRBV27
clone_size: -
j_call: TRBJ1-1
cdr3_nt: TGTGCCAGCACCCCCACAGTGAGGAACACTGAAGCTTTCTTT
cdr3_aa: CASTPTVRNTEAFF

d_call: -
cdr3_length: 13
v_call: TRBV12-3/TRBV12-4
clone_size: few
j_call: TRBJ2-5
cdr3_nt: TGTGCCAGCAGTTTGTCGGGGGTGGAGACCCAGTACTTC
cdr3_aa: CASSLSGVETQYF

d_call: -
cdr3_length: 11
v_call: TRBV6-5
clone_size: few
j_call: TRBJ2-7
cdr3_nt: TGTGCCAGCAATTTTTACTACGAGCAGTACTTC
cdr3_aa: CASNFYYEQYF

d_call: TRBD1
cdr3_length: 17
v_call: TRBV30
clone_size: -
j_call: TRBJ2-7
cdr3_nt: TGTGCCTGGAGTGGAGCCGGGACAGGGCCCATTCTCTACGAGCAGTACTTC
cdr3_aa: CAWSGAGTGPILYEQYF

d_call: -
cdr3_length: 13
v_call: TRBV7-3
clone_size: few
j_call: TRBJ1-1
cdr3_nt: TGTGCCAGCAGCCCACGGCGCCGGGGTGAAGCTTTCTTT
cdr3_aa: CASSPRRRGEAFF

d_call: TRBD2
cdr3_length: 15
v_call: TRBV5-1
clone_size: -
j_call: TRBJ2-7
cdr3_nt: TGCGCCAGCAGCTTGGGGACTAGCGGGAGTTACGAGCAGTACTTC
cdr3_aa: CASSLGTSGSYEQYF

d_call: -
cdr3_length: 16
v_call: TRBV9
clone_size: -
j_call: TRBJ1-2
cdr3_nt: TGTGCCAGCAGCGTAGGGGGAGGAACTTTTAACTATGGCTACACCTTC
cdr3_aa: CASSVGGGTFNYGYTF

d_call: TRBD2
cdr3_length: 14
v_call: TRBV3-1/TRBV3-2
clone_size: -
j_call: TRBJ2-7
cdr3_nt: TGTGCCAGCAGCCCGACTAGCGGGAGCCACGAGCAGTACTTC
cdr3_aa: CASSPTSGSHEQYF

d_call: -
cdr3_length: 15
v_call: TRBV7-2
clone_size: few
j_call: TRBJ2-2
cdr3_nt: TGTGCCAGCAGCCCCGGGGGCGGGAGAACCGGGGAGCTGTTTTTT
cdr3_aa: CASSPGGGRTGELFF

d_call: TRBD1
cdr3_length: 16
v_call: TRBV19
clone_size: -
j_call: TRBJ2-3
cdr3_nt: TGTGCCAGTAGTATAGGGACAGGGACCAGCACAGATACGCAGTATTTT
cdr3_aa: CASSIGTGTSTDTQYF

d_call: TRBD1
cdr3_length: 14
v_call: TRBV9
clone_size: -
j_call: TRBJ2-7
cdr3_nt: TGTGCCAGCAGTCCGGCAGGGGGTACAGGGGAGCAGTACTTC
cdr3_aa: CASSPAGGTGEQYF

d_call: TRBD1
cdr3_length: 17
v_call: TRBV24-1
clone_size: -
j_call: TRBJ2-6
cdr3_nt: TGTGCCACCAACCTCGGACAGGGCCACTCTGGGGCCAACGTCCTGACTTTC
cdr3_aa: CATNLGQGHSGANVLTF

d_call: -
cdr3_length: 14
v_call: TRBV11-3
clone_size: once
j_call: TRBJ2-7
cdr3_nt: TGTGCCAGCAGCCGCGGGGACAGAACCTACGAGCAGTACTTC
cdr3_aa: CASSRGDRTYEQYF

d_call: TRBD2
cdr3_length: 15
v_call: TRBV18
clone_size: -
j_call: TRBJ2-7
cdr3_nt: TGTGCCAGCTCACGGACTAGCGGGATTGGGGACGAGCAGTACTTC
cdr3_aa: CASSRTSGIGDEQYF

d_call: TRBD1
cdr3_length: 15
v_call: TRBV6-5
clone_size: -
j_call: TRBJ2-7
cdr3_nt: TGTGCCAGCAGCCTAACCGGGACAGGGGGGTACGAGCAGTACTTC
cdr3_aa: CASSLTGTGGYEQYF

d_call: TRBD1
cdr3_length: 13
v_call: TRBV5-1
clone_size: -
j_call: TRBJ2-7
cdr3_nt: TGCGCCAGCAGCTTGGGGGACAGGGAGGCGCAGTACTTC
cdr3_aa: CASSLGDREAQYF

d_call: -
cdr3_length: 14
v_call: TRBV29-1
clone_size: -
j_call: TRBJ2-3
cdr3_nt: TGCAGCGTTGACAGAGCAGGGGGCACAGATACGCAGTATTTT
cdr3_aa: CSVDRAGGTDTQYF

d_call: -
cdr3_length: 14
v_call: TRBV18
clone_size: -
j_call: TRBJ1-1
cdr3_nt: TGTGCCAGCTCCGGCAGTGGGGGCGGCACTGAAGCTTTCTTT
cdr3_aa: CASSGSGGGTEAFF

d_call: TRBD1
cdr3_length: 16
v_call: TRBV7-2
clone_size: once
j_call: TRBJ1-1
cdr3_nt: TGTGCCAGCAGCCAAACAGGGGGCCTTATGAACACTGAAGCTTTCTTT
cdr3_aa: CASSQTGGLMNTEAFF

d_call: TRBD2
cdr3_length: 16
v_call: TRBV30
clone_size: -
j_call: TRBJ2-7
cdr3_nt: TGTGCCTGGAGTGTACCTCCCGGACTAGCTTCCGACGAGCAGTACTTC
cdr3_aa: CAWSVPPGLASDEQYF

d_call: TRBD2
cdr3_length: 15
v_call: TRBV23-1
clone_size: -
j_call: TRBJ2-2
cdr3_nt: TGCGCCAGCCCCGACCGGGGGGAGAACACCGGGGAGCTGTTTTTT
cdr3_aa: CASPDRGENTGELFF

d_call: -
cdr3_length: 13
v_call: TRBV12-3/TRBV12-4
clone_size: -
j_call: TRBJ2-2
cdr3_nt: TGTGCCAGCAGTTCGAGAATCACCGGGGAGCTGTTTTTT
cdr3_aa: CASSSRITGELFF

d_call: -
cdr3_length: 14
v_call: TRBV21-1
clone_size: -
j_call: TRBJ1-1
cdr3_nt: TGTGCCAGCAGCAAAGGACACATGAACACTGAAGCTTTCTTT
cdr3_aa: CASSKGHMNTEAFF

d_call: -
cdr3_length: 14
v_call: TRBV18
clone_size: -
j_call: TRBJ2-7
cdr3_nt: TGTGCCAGCTCACCCGAAATACAGTCTCTAGAGCAGTACTTC
cdr3_aa: CASSPEIQSLEQYF

d_call: -
cdr3_length: 13
v_call: TRBV9
clone_size: -
j_call: TRBJ1-3
cdr3_nt: TGTGCCAGCAACCCGATCGGTGGAAACACCATATATTTT
cdr3_aa: CASNPIGGNTIYF

d_call: TRBD1
cdr3_length: 14
v_call: TRBV5-4
clone_size: -
j_call: TRBJ1-4
cdr3_nt: TGTGCCAGCAGCTTGACAGGGGCTAATGAAAAACTGTTTTTT
cdr3_aa: CASSLTGANEKLFF

d_call: -
cdr3_length: 13
v_call: TRBV10-3
clone_size: once
j_call: TRBJ2-3
cdr3_nt: TGTGCCATACAGTCGGGAGGCACAGATACGCAGTATTTT
cdr3_aa: CAIQSGGTDTQYF

d_call: -
cdr3_length: 14
v_call: TRBV29-1
clone_size: -
j_call: TRBJ2-4
cdr3_nt: TGCAGCGTTGTTCCGACTAACGCCAAAAACATTCAGTACTTC
cdr3_aa: CSVVPTNAKNIQYF

d_call: -
cdr3_length: 15
v_call: TRBV7-6
clone_size: once
j_call: TRBJ1-4
cdr3_nt: TGTGCCAGCAGCGCCCCGGCGGGTACTAATGAAAAACTGTTTTTT
cdr3_aa: CASSAPAGTNEKLFF

d_call: -
cdr3_length: 13
v_call: TRBV6-5
clone_size: -
j_call: TRBJ1-4
cdr3_nt: TGTGCCAGCCATGCCGGAGTAGGTGAAAAACTGTTTTTT
cdr3_aa: CASHAGVGEKLFF

d_call: TRBD1
cdr3_length: 13
v_call: TRBV19
clone_size: -
j_call: TRBJ1-5
cdr3_nt: TGTGCCAGTAGTATGACAGGGGTGCAGCCCCAGCATTTT
cdr3_aa: CASSMTGVQPQHF

d_call: -
cdr3_length: 13
v_call: TRBV12-3/TRBV12-4
clone_size: -
j_call: TRBJ1-5
cdr3_nt: TGTGCCAGCAGTTTGAGGGAACGCCAGCCCCAGCATTTT
cdr3_aa: CASSLRERQPQHF

d_call: -
cdr3_length: 12
v_call: TRBV2
clone_size: -
j_call: TRBJ1-5
cdr3_nt: TGTGCCAGCAGGGGAGACGCAGGGCCCCAGCATTTT
cdr3_aa: CASRGDAGPQHF

d_call: TRBD1
cdr3_length: 15
v_call: TRBV19
clone_size: -
j_call: TRBJ2-7
cdr3_nt: TGTGCCAGTAGGGGCGCCGACAGGGCCTCCTACGAGCAGTACTTC
cdr3_aa: CASRGADRASYEQYF

d_call: -
cdr3_length: 11
v_call: TRBV20-1
clone_size: -
j_call: TRBJ1-5
cdr3_nt: TGCAGTGCCCAGCAAGGGGTCCCCCAGCATTTT
cdr3_aa: CSAQQGVPQHF

d_call: TRBD1
cdr3_length: 14
v_call: TRBV5-1
clone_size: -
j_call: TRBJ1-1
cdr3_nt: TGCGCCAGCAGCAACAGGGGCCCGGGGACTGAAGCTTTCTTT
cdr3_aa: CASSNRGPGTEAFF

d_call: TRBD2
cdr3_length: 16
v_call: TRBV9
clone_size: -
j_call: TRBJ2-1
cdr3_nt: TGTGCCAGCAGCCCACAGGGACTAGCGGTATACAATGAGCAGTTCTTC
cdr3_aa: CASSPQGLAVYNEQFF

d_call: TRBD1
cdr3_length: 12
v_call: TRBV30
clone_size: -
j_call: TRBJ2-3
cdr3_nt: TGTGCCACGGACAGGGGGACAGATACGCAGTATTTT
cdr3_aa: CATDRGTDTQYF

d_call: TRBD2
cdr3_length: 15
v_call: TRBV2
clone_size: -
j_call: TRBJ2-7
cdr3_nt: TGTGCCAGCCCTCGGGCTGGCCGGGAGGGCTACGAGCAGTACTTC
cdr3_aa: CASPRAGREGYEQYF

d_call: TRBD1
cdr3_length: 11
v_call: TRBV28
clone_size: few
j_call: TRBJ1-4
cdr3_nt: TGTGCAGGGGGCCTTGGAGAAAAACTGTTTTTT
cdr3_aa: CAGGLGEKLFF

d_call: TRBD2
cdr3_length: 17
v_call: TRBV29-1
clone_size: -
j_call: TRBJ2-1
cdr3_nt: TGCAGCGTTGAGGGGACTACCCAACTCAGCTCCTACAATGAGCAGTTCTTC
cdr3_aa: CSVEGTTQLSSYNEQFF

d_call: TRBD1
cdr3_length: 14
v_call: TRBV10-3
clone_size: -
j_call: TRBJ2-7
cdr3_nt: TGTGCCATCAGTGGGGGGACAGGTGACTACGAGCAGTACTTC
cdr3_aa: CAISGGTGDYEQYF

d_call: TRBD2
cdr3_length: 14
v_call: TRBV11-2
clone_size: -
j_call: TRBJ2-7
cdr3_nt: TGTGCCAGCAGCCGGGGACTAGCGGGATACGAGCAGTACTTC
cdr3_aa: CASSRGLAGYEQYF